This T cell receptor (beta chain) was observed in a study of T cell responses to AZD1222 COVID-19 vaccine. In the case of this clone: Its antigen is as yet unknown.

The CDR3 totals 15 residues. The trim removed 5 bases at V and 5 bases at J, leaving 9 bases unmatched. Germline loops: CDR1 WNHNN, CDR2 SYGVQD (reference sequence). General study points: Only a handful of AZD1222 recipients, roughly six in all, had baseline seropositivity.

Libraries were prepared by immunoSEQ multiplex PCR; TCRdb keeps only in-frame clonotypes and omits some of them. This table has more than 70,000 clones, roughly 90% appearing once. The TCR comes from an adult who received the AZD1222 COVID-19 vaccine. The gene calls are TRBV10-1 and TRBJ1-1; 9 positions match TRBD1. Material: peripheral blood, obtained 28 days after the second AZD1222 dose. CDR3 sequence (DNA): TGCGCCAGCAGTTCCGTACAGGGGGCGAGGACTGAAGCTTTCTTT. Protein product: CASSSVQGARTEAFF.